This T cell receptor beta chain came from a study of blood T cells in healthy people across ages (dated by TCRdb to between 2014 and 2017). A note on the overall study: In model experiments, template switching captured roughly one uniquely barcoded TCR beta cDNA molecule for every two T cells. Age-related changes in TCR beta repertoire diversity were measured in the study by deep sequencing normalized with unique cDNA molecular identifiers. Using the same blood draw, the study looked at two additional independent replicas of 1 million unique cDNA reads for two donors, one aged 18 to 29 and the other aged 80 or older. Four age groups were formed from the donors: young (average 16 years), middle-aged (around 37), aged (around 62) and long-lived (around 82). To avoid experimental bias, donors of different ages were distributed randomly across sequencing lanes. General conclusions and limits of the study: Observed TCR beta diversity correlated strongly with the percentage of naive T cells measured by flow cytometry. Compared with the aged group, more naive CD4+ T cells, fewer expanded clones and increased TCR diversity were shown by the long-lived group, suggesting age selection. Because profiling used bulk unsorted PBMCs, naive and antigen-experienced compartments could not be compared conclusively. Estimates of total diversity based on one million sequenced T cells were considered lower bounds and underestimates. Observed TCR beta diversity per million T cells fell roughly linearly with age, and a significant reduction was already apparent by age about 36. Because donor CMV infection status was unknown, age-related changes in expanded clonotypes were potentially confounded.

This clonotype was found a few times. Its target antigen remains unknown. One base away there is no much larger clone; base qualities are not given. Including cysteine and phenylalanine, the CDR3 has 15 amino acids. The kept DNA is CDR3 alone, 45 bases in frame from the first base. V ends up 6 bases short and J 7 bases short, with an unmatched junction base count of 4. Library creation used 5' RACE. These reads were obtained on an Illumina HiSeq 2500. The second PCR ran for roughly 7 to 11 cycles and used a J-beta primer mix along with a sample-barcoded 5' primer. A template-switch 5' adaptor carrying 12 random nucleotides introduced a unique molecular identifier onto each TCR beta cDNA molecule. Each sample yielded at least 3 million CDR3-containing paired-end reads. First-strand cDNA was synthesized from all RNA with the Mint cDNA synthesis kit, primed by a TRBC-specific oligonucleotide. All cDNA was treated with uracil-DNA glycosylase and then went through a first 18-cycle PCR with the universal primers M1SS and BC2_uni_R. From the authors' description of their analysis: For normalization, 1 million high-quality reads, each with a distinct molecular identifier, were randomly selected from each sample. Reads sharing molecular identifiers were discarded rather than binned into consensus sequences. CDR3 identification, clonotype clustering and error correction used MiTCR with a Q25 quality threshold and the strictest error-elimination algorithm. A nonparametric unseen species model with Euler transformation was used to estimate a lower bound on total TCR beta diversity. The public sequencing data were trimmed at Q25 with fastp and processed into clonotypes with MiXCR by TCRdb, which kept only in-frame beta chains. Rows merge per CDR3 protein into single entries with the most common DNA and genes. TCRdb's processing, not the authors' own work, is the source of the V and J calls. Within this sample are 550,000 to 800,000 distinct CDR3 sequences, with 20% to 25% of them counted one time only. More than 3% of the sample goes to the ten largest clones.

Donors were under 40 systemically healthy Caucasian individuals from Russia aged roughly 6 to 90 years. Each donor gave 8.5 to 10 milliliters of peripheral blood, collected into EDTA-treated Vacutainer tubes. Ficoll-Paque density-gradient centrifugation was used to isolate PBMCs, with at least 6.5 million per sample. Trizol reagent was used to extract total RNA from PBMCs, with at least 6 micrograms per sample. For every donor, flow cytometry on a PBMC aliquot measured the percentage of naive CD45RAhigh/CD27high T cells. The TCR was taken from a man between 65 and 85 years old in good health. Sample: blood. The chain uses TRBV12-3 or TRBV12-4 and TRBJ2-2, with 14 bases in between that match TRBD2. The CDR3 protein is CASRGLAGVNGELFF. The DNA sequence reads TGTGCCAGCAGGGGACTAGCGGGAGTTAACGGGGAGCTGTTTTTT.